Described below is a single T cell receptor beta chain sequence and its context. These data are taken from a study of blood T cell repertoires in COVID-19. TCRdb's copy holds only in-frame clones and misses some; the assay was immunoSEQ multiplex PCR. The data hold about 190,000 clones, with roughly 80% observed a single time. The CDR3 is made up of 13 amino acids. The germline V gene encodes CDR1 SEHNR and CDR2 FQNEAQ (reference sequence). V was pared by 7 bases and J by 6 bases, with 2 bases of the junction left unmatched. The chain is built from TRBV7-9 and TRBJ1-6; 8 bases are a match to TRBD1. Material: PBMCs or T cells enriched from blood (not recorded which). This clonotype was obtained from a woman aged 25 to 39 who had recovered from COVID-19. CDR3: CASNDRGNSPLHF. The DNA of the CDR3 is TGTGCCAGCAATGACAGGGGTAATTCACCCCTCCACTTT. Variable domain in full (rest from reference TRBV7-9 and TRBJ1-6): DTGVSQNPRHKITKRGQNVTFRCDPISEHNRLYWYRQTLGQGPEFLTYFQNEAQLEKSRLLSDRFSAERPKGSFSTLEIQRTEQGDSAMYLCASNDRGNSPLHFGNGTRLTVT.